This entry lists 6 T cell receptor beta chains sequenced from one sample in a study of cytomegalovirus exposure and HLA in healthy donors. Libraries were prepared by immunoSEQ multiplex PCR; TCRdb keeps only in-frame clonotypes and omits some of them. The table records approximately 65,000 clones, 96% of them present only once. The material sequenced was PBMCs. The receptor source for this set is a woman aged 18 to 35 in good health and CMV-seropositive.

The V gene is TRBV28, the J gene TRBJ2-7; TRBD1 aligns across 11 bases. With V trimmed by 5 bases and J by 6 bases, 9 bases remained unmatched. CDR1 MDHEN and CDR2 SYDVKM come from the germline V gene. The CDR3 is 15 amino acids. CDR3 protein: CASSPPGQGGVEQYF. Here the CDR3 DNA reads TGTGCCAGCAGTCCCCCGGGACAGGGGGGGGTCGAGCAGTACTTC.

The chain recombines TRBV29-1 with TRBJ1-4; possible D gene TRBD1, 5 bases. CDR3 length: 12 amino acids. Germline V lookup: CDR1 SQVTM, CDR2 ANQGSEA. The CDR3 DNA reads as TGCAGTGCGACAGAGACAAATGAAAAACTGTTTTTT. Protein sequence: CSATETNEKLFF.

The chain joins TRBV19 to TRBJ2-7; the match to TRBD2 covers 10 bases. Germline values: CDR1 LNHDA, CDR2 SQIVND (reference sequence). This CDR3 has 16 residues. The V segment lost 4 bases and the J segment 4 bases; nucleotides outside the gene matches: 10. The CDR3 region is CASSRTTSGISYEQYF. CDR3 DNA sequence: TGTGCCAGTAGTAGAACCACTAGCGGGATTTCGTACGAGCAGTACTTC.

The sample holds one count of this clone. The chain joins TRBV29-1 to TRBJ2-1; TRBD2 aligns across 8 bases. Germline trimming cut 5 bases from V and 7 bases from J; bases unmatched to any gene: 10. CDR1 is SQVTM and CDR2 is ANQGSEA in the germline V gene. The CDR3 consists of 14 residues. The CDR3 reads CSVLGLARVNEQFF. The CDR3 DNA sequence: TGCAGCGTTCTTGGACTAGCTAGAGTTAATGAGCAGTTCTTC.

CDR3 region: CASRKDRSYEQYF. CDR3 nucleotides: TGTGCCAGCAGGAAGGACAGATCCTACGAGCAGTACTTC. This chain uses TRBV21-1 with TRBJ2-7; the listed D gene, TRBD1, was not tested against the DNA. TRBV21-1 is a pseudogene segment. CDR3 size: 13 residues.

Of note for this clone: Sequence at one end of the junction differs from germline and may be a read error. The J gene is TRBJ1-4, the V gene TRBV15; 9 nucleotides align to TRBD1. From germline, CDR1 is LNHNV and CDR2 YYDKDF (reference sequence). The CDR3 is 16 residues long. The CDR3 reads CATSPSRGTGNGKLFF. The CDR3, as DNA: TGTGCCACCTCCCCCTCAAGGGGGACAGGGAATGGAAAACTGTTTTTT.